The 18 T cell receptor beta chains listed next were all sequenced from one sample in a study of blood T cells in healthy people across ages. A J-beta primer mix and a sample-barcoded 5' primer were used in a second PCR of about 7 to 12 cycles. TCRdb re-called the 5' RACE reads with MiXCR, one entry per CDR3 protein. The sample consists of around 1.5 million distinct CDR3 sequences, about 43% of them appearing once. Sample: blood. The source is a woman under 30 in good health.

CDR3: CASSERAGRNEKLFF. The CDR3 DNA is TGTGCCAGCAGTGAGCGGGCCGGGCGGAATGAAAAACTGTTTTTT. The V and J genes are TRBV6-1 and TRBJ1-4; D not resolved. V was cut by 3 bases and J by 5 bases, with 13 bases left in between. Germline CDR1 reads MNHNS; CDR2 reads SASEGT. The CDR3 consists of 15 residues.

There are a few counts of this clonotype. The rearrangement uses TRBV7-2 and TRBJ2-1; TRBD2 agrees at 9 bases. The CDR3 totals 16 residues. Germline V gene data show CDR1 as SGHTA and CDR2 as FQGNSA. The trim removed 2 bases at V and 6 bases at J, leaving 8 bases unmatched. The CDR3 coding sequence is TGTGCCAGCAGCTTACACGGGACTAGCACATTCAATGAGCAGTTCTTC. Protein: CASSLHGTSTFNEQFF.

The sample holds one count of this clonotype. The chain employs TRBV28 and TRBJ1-2; TRBD1 might be the D (5 bases). Trimming took 5 bases from V and 4 from J, leaving 14 bases between them. Per the germline V gene, CDR1 is MDHEN and CDR2 is SYDVKM. The CDR3 is 14 amino acids. The CDR3 coding sequence is TGTGCCAGCAGTGTCGGAGGGGCGGGCTATGGCTACACCTTC. Encoded protein: CASSVGGAGYGYTF.

The J gene is TRBJ2-7, the V gene TRBV5-1, with D maybe TRBD1 (6 bases). The length of the CDR3 is 15 residues. Germline loops: CDR1 SGHRS, CDR2 YFSETQ. V gave up 3 bases and J gave up 2 bases, with 15 bases separating them. In nucleotides, the CDR3 is TGCGCCAGCAGCTCGGAGGATACAGGGACCTACGAGCAGTACTTC. Protein sequence: CASSSEDTGTYEQYF.

This clonotype has more than one count but fewer than ten. The chain uses TRBV29-1 and TRBJ1-2, with TRBD1 as a possible D gene (6 bases). This CDR3 region has 12 residues. V lost 5 bases and J lost 8, with 15 bases in between. The germline gives CDR1 SQVTM, CDR2 ANQGSEA. CDR3 sequence reads: CSVTSGAQGYTF. CDR3 in DNA: TGCAGCGTTACGTCGGGGGCGCAAGGCTACACCTTC. The full variable domain, with the rest looked up from reference TRBV29-1 and TRBJ1-2, is SAVISQKPSRDICQRGTSLTIQCQVDSQVTMMFWYRQQPGQSLTLIATANQGSEATYESGFVIDKFPISRPNLTFSTLTVSNMSPEDSSIYLCSVTSGAQGYTFGSGTRLTVV.

The chain employs TRBV20-1 and TRBJ1-2; D remains unclear. The CDR3 runs to 13 residues. CDR1 and CDR2 (germline): DFQATT, SNEGSKA (reference sequence). The CDR3 reads CSPRREQDYGYTF. Written as DNA, the CDR3 is TGCAGCCCCCGGCGGGAGCAAGACTATGGCTACACCTTC.

This chain uses TRBV4-1 with TRBJ2-3; D not resolved. Trimming pared 3 bases from V and 7 bases from J, leaving 11 bases between. Looked up from germline, CDR1 is MGHRA and CDR2 is YSYEKL. The CDR3 has 13 residues. CDR3 amino acids: CASSQEDSYTQYF. The CDR3 DNA reads as TGCGCCAGCAGCCAGGAAGACTCGTATACGCAGTATTTT.

This clonotype was recorded a few times. The J gene is TRBJ2-7, the V gene TRBV7-2; the D is unclear. Germline-derived CDR1 and CDR2 are SGHTA and FQGNSA. V lost 5 bases and J lost 1, with 12 bases in between. This CDR3 is 14 amino acids long. The CDR3, as DNA: TGTGCCAGCAGCGGTACTGATGTATCCTACGAGCAGTACTTC. Its translation: CASSGTDVSYEQYF.

This clonotype was seen a few times. The chain joins TRBV4-1 to TRBJ1-1; D remains unclear. Germline-derived CDR1 and CDR2 are MGHRA and YSYEKL. The V end was cut by 2 bases, the J end by 4 bases, with 17 bases between. There are 16 residues in the CDR3. The CDR3 here is CASSQTQKGGSTEAFF. In nucleotides, the CDR3 is TGCGCCAGCAGCCAAACTCAGAAGGGCGGGAGCACTGAAGCTTTCTTT.

The sample holds a few counts of this clonotype. The chain recombines TRBV7-9 with TRBJ2-6; the D call may be TRBD1 or TRBD2 (5 bases each). The CDR3 runs to 15 residues. Germline V lookup: CDR1 SEHNR, CDR2 FQNEAQ (reference sequence). Trimming took off 4 bases at V and 4 bases at J, with 11 bases between the two ends. CDR3 sequence reads: CASSCGDPGANVLTF. CDR3 in DNA: TGTGCCAGCAGCTGTGGGGACCCGGGGGCCAACGTCCTGACTTTC.

This chain links TRBV12-3 or TRBV12-4 with TRBJ2-1; maybe TRBD2 (5 bases). Trimming shortened V by 5 bases and J by 5 bases, and 22 bases separated the two germline ends. The CDR3 consists of 17 residues. The CDR3 sequence is CASSPGVARFVDNEQFF. In DNA form, the CDR3 reads TGTGCCAGCAGTCCCGGGGTAGCCAGGTTCGTTGACAATGAGCAGTTCTTC.

This clonotype was observed a handful of times. This chain uses TRBV10-3 with TRBJ2-7; D remains unclear. The CDR3 has 13 amino acids. Trimming stripped 0 bases from V and 4 bases from J, with 7 bases between. CDR1 is ENHRY and CDR2 is SYGVKD in the germline V gene. The CDR3 region is CAISESADYEQYF. The DNA for the CDR3 is TGTGCCATCAGTGAGTCGGCCGATTACGAGCAGTACTTC.

This chain uses TRBV20-1 with TRBJ2-4; 8 positions agree with TRBD2. The trim removed 7 bases at V and 2 bases at J, leaving 7 bases unmatched. Germline CDR1 reads DFQATT; CDR2 reads SNEGSKA (reference sequence). CDR3 size: 14 residues. CDR3: CSVDSGITKNIQYF. The CDR3 nucleotides read TGCAGTGTCGATAGCGGGATTACCAAAAACATTCAGTACTTC.

V usage is TRBV27 and J usage is TRBJ2-7, with no clear D. With the DNA end fitting TRBJ2-5 better, the J assignment may be wrong. Germline V gives CDR1 MNHEY, CDR2 SMNVEV (reference sequence). The CDR3 has 11 amino acids. CDR3 sequence (DNA): TGTGCCAGCAAGTTGCGGGAGACCCAGTACTTC. Translated: CASKLRETQYF.

This clonotype came up a few times. The chain is built from TRBV2 and TRBJ2-1; TRBD1 matches at 7 bases. CDR1 is SNHLY and CDR2 is FYNNEI in the germline V gene. The CDR3 has 13 amino acids. J was trimmed by 6 bases and V by 7 bases; bases with no gene match: 6. CDR3 region: CASTFDRANEQFF. The CDR3 coding sequence is TGTGCCAGCACCTTCGACAGGGCCAATGAGCAGTTCTTC.

The chain combines TRBV6-1 with TRBJ1-5; 7 bases fit TRBD1. Germline V gene data show CDR1 as MNHNS and CDR2 as SASEGT. V shed 2 bases and J 0 bases; nucleotides not matched to a gene: 10. The CDR3 is made up of 18 amino acids. CDR3 sequence reads: CASSEWGTGAYSNQPQHF. The CDR3 bases are TGTGCCAGCAGTGAATGGGGAACAGGGGCTTATAGCAATCAGCCCCAGCATTTT.

This rearrangement joins TRBV3-1 to TRBJ2-5; D unclear. V dropped 2 bases and J dropped 5 bases, with 18 bases sitting between them. There are 16 residues in the CDR3. The germline V gene encodes CDR1 LGHDT and CDR2 YNNKEL (reference sequence). DNA of the CDR3: TGTGCCAGCAGCCAATGGGTAGCCCCAGAGGCGGAGACCCAGTACTTC. This codes for CASSQWVAPEAETQYF.

The chain couples TRBV6-5 to TRBJ2-1; D is perhaps TRBD1 or TRBD2 (7 bases each). In germline, CDR1 is MNHEY, CDR2 SVGAGI. The CDR3 consists of 15 residues. The V end lost 7 bases, the J end lost 7 bases, and 20 bases lay between the germline ends. The CDR3 loop reads CASILAGAGGNEQFF. Written as DNA, the CDR3 is TGTGCCAGCATCCTGGCGGGGGCAGGGGGTAATGAGCAGTTCTTC.